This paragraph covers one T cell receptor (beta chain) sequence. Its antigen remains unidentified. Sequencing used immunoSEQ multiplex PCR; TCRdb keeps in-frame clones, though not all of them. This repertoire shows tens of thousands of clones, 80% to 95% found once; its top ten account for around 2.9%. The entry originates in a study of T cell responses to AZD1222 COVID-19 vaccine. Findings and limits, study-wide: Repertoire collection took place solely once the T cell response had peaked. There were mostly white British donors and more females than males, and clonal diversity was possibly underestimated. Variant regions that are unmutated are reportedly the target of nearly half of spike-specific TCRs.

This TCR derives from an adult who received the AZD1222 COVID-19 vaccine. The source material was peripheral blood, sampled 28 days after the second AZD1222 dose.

The CDR3 region is CASSPGTGEVEAFF. The DNA of the CDR3 is TGTGCCAGCAGTCCCGGGACAGGGGAGGTTGAAGCTTTCTTT. V usage is TRBV2 and J usage is TRBJ1-1; TRBD1 agrees at 10 bases. The CDR3 consists of 14 residues. Germline loops: CDR1 SNHLY, CDR2 FYNNEI. The J segment lost 7 bases and the V segment lost 5 bases, leaving 7 bases of the junction unmatched.